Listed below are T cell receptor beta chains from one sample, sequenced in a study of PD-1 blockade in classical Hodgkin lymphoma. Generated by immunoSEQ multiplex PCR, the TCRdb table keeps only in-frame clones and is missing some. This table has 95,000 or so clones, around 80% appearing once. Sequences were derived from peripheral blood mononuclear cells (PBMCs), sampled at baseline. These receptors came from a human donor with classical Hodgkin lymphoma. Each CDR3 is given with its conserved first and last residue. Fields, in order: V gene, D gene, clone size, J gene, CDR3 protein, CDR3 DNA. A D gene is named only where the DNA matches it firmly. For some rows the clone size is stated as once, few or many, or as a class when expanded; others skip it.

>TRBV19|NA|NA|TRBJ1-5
CASSMLVGNSNQPQHF
TGTGCCAGTAGTATGTTGGTAGGGAATAGCAATCAGCCCCAGCATTTT
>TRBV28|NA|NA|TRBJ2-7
CASTDRGEQYF
TGTGCCAGCACTGACCGCGGCGAGCAGTACTTC
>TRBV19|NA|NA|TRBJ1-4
CASSLPAGGSEKLFF
TGTGCCAGTAGCCTCCCAGCCGGGGGGTCTGAAAAACTGTTTTTT
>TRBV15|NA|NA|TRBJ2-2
CATSRDTRTAGELFF
TGTGCCACCAGCAGGGATACCCGCACCGCCGGGGAGCTGTTTTTT
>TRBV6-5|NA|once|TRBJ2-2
CASKGLGGPGELFF
TGTGCCAGCAAAGGACTAGGGGGTCCCGGGGAGCTGTTTTTT
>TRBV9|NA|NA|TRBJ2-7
CASSVGPGISEQYF
TGTGCCAGCAGCGTAGGACCGGGGATCAGCGAGCAGTACTTC
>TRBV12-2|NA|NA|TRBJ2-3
CASRPHTGGATDTQYF
TGTGCAAGTCGCCCCCACACCGGCGGAGCCACAGATACGCAGTATTTT
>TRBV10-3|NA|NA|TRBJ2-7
CAISERAYEQYF
TGTGCCATCAGTGAGAGGGCCTACGAGCAGTACTTC
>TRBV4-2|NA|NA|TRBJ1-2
CASSQAAAEYYGYTF
TGTGCCAGCAGCCAAGCGGCGGCGGAGTACTATGGCTACACCTTC
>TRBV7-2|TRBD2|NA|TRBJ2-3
CASSWGLAGGAGTQYF
TGTGCCAGCAGCTGGGGACTAGCGGGAGGTGCCGGTACGCAGTATTTT
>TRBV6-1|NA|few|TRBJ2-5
CASSDPPETQYF
TGTGCCAGCAGTGACCCCCCGGAGACCCAGTACTTC
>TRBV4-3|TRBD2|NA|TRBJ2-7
CASSQGTSAYEQYF
TGCGCCAGCAGCCAAGGGACTAGTGCCTACGAGCAGTACTTC
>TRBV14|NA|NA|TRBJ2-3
CASSQDVGRHTQYF
TGTGCCAGCAGCCAAGATGTCGGACGACATACGCAGTATTTT
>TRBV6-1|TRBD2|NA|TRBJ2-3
CASSFSGRAPNTQYF
TGTGCCAGCAGCTTTAGCGGGAGGGCCCCAAATACGCAGTATTTT
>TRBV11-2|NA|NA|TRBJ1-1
CASSSFEGAGTEAFF
TGTGCCAGCAGCAGTTTCGAGGGCGCGGGGACTGAAGCTTTCTTT
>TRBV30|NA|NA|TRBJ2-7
CAWSAPTGLQYF
TGTGCCTGGAGTGCCCCTACAGGGTTGCAGTACTTC
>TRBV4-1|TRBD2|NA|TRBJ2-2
CASSASGSPTTGELFF
TGCGCCAGCAGCGCTAGCGGGAGCCCCACGACCGGGGAGCTGTTTTTT
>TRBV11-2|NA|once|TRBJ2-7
CASSLDPPYEQYF
TGTGCCAGCAGCTTGGACCCACCCTACGAGCAGTACTTC
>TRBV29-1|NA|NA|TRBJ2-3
CSVEDPRGEDTQYF
TGCAGCGTTGAAGATCCCAGGGGAGAGGATACGCAGTATTTT
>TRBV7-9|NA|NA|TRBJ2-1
CASSFLGLYNEQFF
TGTGCCAGCAGCTTTTTGGGCCTTTACAATGAGCAGTTCTTC
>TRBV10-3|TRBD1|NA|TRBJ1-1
CAISESRDRGRLNTEAFF
TGTGCCATCAGTGAGTCTAGGGACAGGGGGCGTTTGAACACTGAAGCTTTCTTT
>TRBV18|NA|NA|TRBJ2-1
CASSPKDEQFF
TGTGCCAGCTCCCCTAAGGATGAGCAGTTCTTC
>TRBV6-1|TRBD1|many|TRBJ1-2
CASSAQGGDGYTF
TGTGCCAGCAGTGCTCAGGGGGGAGATGGCTACACCTTC
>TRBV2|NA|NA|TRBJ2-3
CASVRQRLTDTQYF
TGTGCCAGCGTAAGGCAGCGACTCACAGATACGCAGTATTTT
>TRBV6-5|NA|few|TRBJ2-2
CASSYPGTGELFF
TGTGCCAGCAGTTACCCAGGGACCGGGGAGCTGTTTTTT
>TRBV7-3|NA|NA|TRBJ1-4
CASSPPGCATNEKLFF
TGTGCCAGCAGCCCCCCAGGTTGTGCAACTAATGAAAAACTGTTTTTT
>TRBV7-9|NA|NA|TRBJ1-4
CAGPAGKGKTNEKLFF
TGTGCCGGACCCGCAGGGAAGGGAAAAACTAATGAAAAACTGTTTTTT
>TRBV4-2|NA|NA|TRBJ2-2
CASSQEDYGELFF
TGTGCCAGCAGCCAAGAAGATTACGGGGAGCTGTTTTTT
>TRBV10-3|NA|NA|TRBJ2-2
CAISTSPTNTGELFF
TGTGCCATCTCGACTAGTCCAACGAACACCGGGGAGCTGTTTTTT
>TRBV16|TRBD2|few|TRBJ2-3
CASSHPQRETPDTQYF
TGTGCCAGCAGCCACCCTCAGCGGGAGACGCCAGATACGCAGTATTTT
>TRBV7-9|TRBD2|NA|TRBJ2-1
CASSTGLARHEQFF
TGTGCCAGCAGCACCGGACTAGCTCGACATGAGCAGTTCTTC
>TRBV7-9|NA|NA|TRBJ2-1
CASSPMGGLNEQFF
TGTGCCAGCAGCCCTATGGGGGGCCTCAATGAGCAGTTCTTC